This T cell receptor (beta chain) was observed in a study of blood T cell repertoires in COVID-19. Study summary: The origin of the acute and convalescent COVID-19 samples was the United States, Italy and Spain. PBMCs, B-cell-depleted T cells, or T cells provided the cDNA or gDNA that made up the material.

Trimming stripped 4 bases from V and 1 base from J, with 12 bases between. Per germline, CDR1 SNHLY and CDR2 FYNNEI. This CDR3 region has 15 residues. Methods used by the authors: Reference gene primer amplification gave estimated nucleated cell counts. TCRdb keeps only in-frame clones here, not all; method: immunoSEQ multiplex PCR. The D gene and trimming were derived from the DNA, and the V and J assignments and clone size from that table. The table shows approximately 17,000 clones, with about 85% occurring only once. Sample: peripheral blood. The chain employs TRBV2 and TRBJ2-3; tentative D call: TRBD1 (5 bases). The TCR originated in a human donor in a cohort sampled during active COVID-19. The CDR3 region is CASSGMGLGTDTQYF. The CDR3, as DNA: TGTGCCAGCAGTGGGATGGGGCTGGGCACAGATACGCAGTATTTT.